This note documents a single TCR beta chain sequence. As yet, its antigen is unknown. The data belong to a study of a mutant IDH1 vaccine in newly diagnosed glioma. Across the study: Treated patients had a mean age of 40.4 years and a sex split that was around 62% male and about 40% female. Radiotherapy, temozolomide, or both had been given previously, and both were given to most.

Profiled with immunoSEQ multiplex PCR; TCRdb holds only in-frame clones, not every one. The sample yields roughly 50,000 clones, approximately 78% seen once. Time point defined: week 23, last vaccination. Topical imiquimod was applied with each vaccine dose, which held 300 ug of mutant IDH1 20-mer peptide. Those who donated had recent WHO grade 3 or 4 IDH1-mutant, ATRX-lost astrocytomas. The TCR sequence derives from a woman between 40 and 55 years old with glioma. Some clones in this sample may be carry-over from other donors' samples. The specimen comprised PBMCs, sampled from a glioma patient whose treatment included an IDH1 peptide vaccine.

The CDR3 DNA is TGCGCCAGCAGTGAAGGCGGGGTCCGTGAAAAACTGTTTTTT. As protein: CASSEGGVREKLFF. The chain has TRBV10-2 and TRBJ1-4; D unresolved. Germline CDR1 reads WSHSY; CDR2 reads SAAADI. The CDR3 sequence is 14 residues long. V dropped 3 bases and J dropped 7 bases, with 12 bases sitting between them.